This is a list of T cell receptor beta chains from one sample in a study of blood T cell repertoires in COVID-19. Produced via immunoSEQ multiplex PCR; TCRdb's table is partial and in-frame only. The top ten clones hold under 15% of a sample with around 290,000 clones, about 88% of them seen once. Sequenced material: peripheral blood. These receptors all stem from a woman in her 70s with COVID-19, enrolled during active disease. CDR3s include the opening cysteine and the closing phenylalanine or tryptophan. D genes are given only for firm matches. The size field is filled for only some rows; it gives once, few, many or a size class.

few	TRBD1	TRBV30	TRBJ1-2	CAWSAGQGPYGYTF	TGTGCCTGGAGTGCTGGACAGGGACCCTATGGCTACACCTTC
-	TRBD1	TRBV5-4	TRBJ2-3	CASSLEGQSSDTQYF	TGTGCCAGCAGCTTGGAGGGACAGAGTTCAGATACGCAGTATTTT
-	-	TRBV18	TRBJ2-5	CASSLLQGQETQYF	TGTGCCAGCTCACTGTTACAGGGCCAAGAGACCCAGTACTTC
few	TRBD2	TRBV7-8	TRBJ2-7	CASSPLAGPYEQYF	TGTGCCAGCAGCCCCCTAGCGGGCCCCTACGAGCAGTACTTC
-	TRBD2	TRBV7-2	TRBJ2-7	CASSLYLGGRGASYEQYF	TGTGCCAGCAGCTTATACCTTGGTGGGCGGGGGGCCAGCTACGAGCAGTACTTC
-	-	TRBV6-1	TRBJ1-4	CASSEFGTEKLFF	TGTGCCAGCAGTGAATTTGGGACAGAAAAACTGTTTTTT
-	TRBD1	TRBV4-3	TRBJ1-3	CASSQDSRGLGNTIYF	TGCGCCAGCAGCCAAGATAGTAGGGGGCTGGGAAACACCATATATTTT
-	TRBD1	TRBV14	TRBJ1-2	CASSQEAGTGGRYGYTF	TGTGCCAGCAGCCAAGAAGCTGGGACAGGGGGTCGGTATGGCTACACCTTC
-	-	TRBV29-1	TRBJ1-2	CSVEDRAEVKPYGYTF	TGCAGCGTTGAAGATCGGGCGGAGGTTAAACCGTATGGCTACACCTTC
-	-	TRBV6-5	TRBJ1-3	CASRFRTDRGNTIYF	TGTGCCAGCAGATTTCGGACTGACCGCGGAAACACCATATATTTT
-	TRBD1	TRBV5-1	TRBJ2-7	CASSPSPGQGNEQYF	TGCGCCAGCAGCCCCAGCCCGGGACAGGGAAACGAGCAGTACTTC
-	-	TRBV3-1/TRBV3-2	TRBJ2-7	CASSHREGEQYF	TGTGCCAGCAGCCACCGGGAAGGAGAGCAGTACTTC